The next 21 T cell receptor beta chains were all read from a single sample in a study of blood T cell repertoires in COVID-19. Measured with immunoSEQ multiplex PCR; TCRdb has only the in-frame clones, and not every one. The sample consists of around 300,000 clones, approximately 90% of them appearing once. Sequences were obtained from peripheral blood. The receptors were gathered from a woman in her 40s with acute or convalescent COVID-19.

The rearrangement joins TRBV7-2 to TRBJ2-1; TRBD1 matches 9 bases. The CDR3 is made up of 15 amino acids. J was trimmed by 8 bases and V by 4 bases; bases with no gene match: 9. Germline CDR1 SGHTA, CDR2 FQGNSA. The CDR3 DNA reads TGTGCCAGCAGCTCCCGGGACAGGGATTTCTATGAGCAGTTCTTC. Translation: CASSSRDRDFYEQFF.

This chain connects TRBV11-3 to TRBJ1-6; TRBD1 matches at 8 bases. J lost 0 bases, V lost 5 bases, and 12 bases had no gene match. The CDR3 is made up of 19 amino acids. Germline V gene lookup returns CDR1 SGHNT and CDR2 YENEEA. The CDR3 coding sequence is TGTGCCAGCAGCCCCGGACAGGGTCCAGATTACTCCTATAATTCACCCCTCCACTTT. As protein: CASSPGQGPDYSYNSPLHF.

The chain links TRBV5-5 to TRBJ1-1; tentatively, D is TRBD1 (5 bases). The CDR3 contains 13 residues. With 4 bases removed from V and 7 bases from J, the gap between germline ends came to 14 bases. Germline CDR1 and CDR2: SGHKS and YYEKEE (reference sequence). Here the CDR3 DNA reads TGTGCCAGCAGCCAGCCGGGGACTAATGAAGCTTTCTTT. It specifies CASSQPGTNEAFF.

The chain is built from TRBV7-8 and TRBJ2-3; no clear D gene. V was pared by 1 base and J by 2 bases, with 7 bases between. This CDR3 has 14 amino acids. Germline lookup yields CDR1 SGHVS and CDR2 FQNEAQ. This chain's CDR3 is CASSLGLYTDTQYF. The CDR3 nucleotides read TGTGCCAGCAGCTTAGGGCTGTACACAGATACGCAGTATTTT.

The chain employs TRBV2 and TRBJ2-3, with D perhaps matching TRBD2 (5 bases). This CDR3 has 14 amino acids. CDR1 SNHLY and CDR2 FYNNEI come from the germline V gene. Deletions cut 3 bases from V and 2 bases from J, with 9 bases between. The CDR3 sequence: CASSDTRHTDTQYF. The CDR3 DNA follows: TGTGCCAGCAGTGACACTAGGCACACAGATACGCAGTATTTT.

The rearrangement links TRBV5-1 to TRBJ1-2; possible D gene TRBD1, 5 bases. V lost 5 bases to trimming and J lost 7 bases, with 21 bases between them. Germline values: CDR1 SGHRS, CDR2 YFSETQ. The CDR3 length is 15 residues. CDR3 in DNA: TGCGCCAGCAGTTCCCGTGGGGGGACCTACGGTGGCTACACCTTC. It specifies CASSSRGGTYGGYTF.

The rearrangement uses TRBV6-6 and TRBJ2-5; 7 positions agree with TRBD1. The CDR3 loop spans 14 amino acids. V gave up 5 bases and J gave up 7 bases; unmatched junction bases: 10. Germline V lookup: CDR1 MNHNY, CDR2 SVGAGI (reference sequence). The CDR3 bases are TGTGCCAGCAGTGAGAACAGGGGCCGCGGGACCCAGTACTTC. The encoded protein is CASSENRGRGTQYF.

The chain carries TRBV7-9 and TRBJ2-1, with 7 bases that match TRBD1. V was clipped by 3 bases and J by 2 bases; unmatched bases: 7. Germline V gene lookup returns CDR1 SEHNR and CDR2 FQNEAQ (reference sequence). The CDR3 has 16 amino acids. The CDR3: CASSFTGTEPYNEQFF. For the CDR3, the DNA is TGTGCCAGCAGCTTTACCGGGACAGAACCCTACAATGAGCAGTTCTTC.

The genes are TRBV11-2 and TRBJ1-2; tentatively, D is TRBD1 (6 bases). The CDR3 length is 12 residues. V was trimmed by 5 bases and J by 8 bases, leaving 12 bases between them. CDR1 is SGHAT, CDR2 FQNNGV, per germline. DNA of the CDR3: TGTGCCAGCAGCACCGGACAGCGGGGCTACACCTTC. Its translation is CASSTGQRGYTF.

This chain joins TRBV7-6 and TRBJ2-1, with 14 bases matching TRBD2. The CDR3 length is 16 residues. V lost 2 bases and J lost 7; bases outside the gene matches: 4. Germline V gene lookup returns CDR1 SGHVS and CDR2 FNYEAQ. CDR3 in amino acids: CASSLMTSGGANEQFF. The CDR3 bases are TGTGCCAGCAGCTTAATGACTAGCGGGGGGGCGAATGAGCAGTTCTTC.

The chain carries TRBV7-2 and TRBJ2-2; possibly TRBD1 for D (5 bases). Trimming took off 0 bases at V and 7 bases at J, with 12 bases between the two ends. Per the germline V gene, CDR1 is SGHTA and CDR2 is FQGNSA. The CDR3 totals 15 residues. In DNA form, the CDR3 reads TGTGCCAGCAGCTTAGCTCCGAGAACAGGCGGGGAGCTGTTTTTT. Translating it yields CASSLAPRTGGELFF.

The chain has TRBV27 and TRBJ2-2, with 7 positions matching TRBD2. The CDR3 consists of 19 residues. CDR1 MNHEY and CDR2 SMNVEV come from the germline V gene (reference sequence). J gave up 7 bases and V 2 bases, and 19 bases lay outside the gene matches. CDR3 sequence: CASSLIYDPRLAVHGELFF. The CDR3 DNA sequence: TGTGCCAGCAGTTTAATTTACGACCCCCGACTAGCAGTACACGGGGAGCTGTTTTTT.

This clone was observed once. V is TRBV12-3 or TRBV12-4 and J is TRBJ1-1; D perhaps matches TRBD1 (5 bases). The V gene lost 4 bases and the J gene lost 3 bases, with 9 bases spanning the gap. The CDR3 covers 13 residues. Here the CDR3 DNA reads TGTGCCAGCAGTTCTTCAGGGCACACTGAAGCTTTCTTT. As protein: CASSSSGHTEAFF.

This rearrangement joins TRBV9 to TRBJ2-5; the match to TRBD2 covers 9 bases. The germline V gene has CDR1 SGDLS and CDR2 YYNGEE. The CDR3 extends over 15 amino acids. V shed 6 bases and J 5 bases; nucleotides not matched to a gene: 11. This CDR3 is CASTQGGTSSETQYF. The DNA for the CDR3 is TGTGCCAGCACCCAGGGAGGGACTAGCAGCGAGACCCAGTACTTC.

The chain has TRBV7-9 and TRBJ1-1; 10 bases match TRBD1. Looked up from germline, CDR1 is SEHNR and CDR2 is FQNEAQ (reference sequence). Unmatched junction bases numbered 4, after V lost 5 bases and J lost 4 bases. There are 14 residues in the CDR3. The CDR3 reads CASSPWTGGTEAFF. CDR3 nucleotide sequence: TGTGCCAGCAGCCCCTGGACAGGGGGCACTGAAGCTTTCTTT.

V gene TRBV5-5 combines with J gene TRBJ2-3; D is ambiguous. This CDR3 comprises 14 residues. Trimming stripped 4 bases from V and 0 bases from J, with 9 bases between. Per germline, CDR1 SGHKS and CDR2 YYEKEE (reference sequence). The CDR3 region has the DNA TGTGCCAGCAGCGCCCAGGCTAGCACAGATACGCAGTATTTT. It specifies CASSAQASTDTQYF.

This chain uses TRBV6-5 with TRBJ2-7, with 9 positions matching TRBD2. Germline lookup yields CDR1 MNHEY and CDR2 SVGAGI. Trimming took 7 bases from V and 7 from J; bases not matched to a gene: 11. The CDR3 contains 14 residues. In DNA, the CDR3 is TGTGCCAGCATTCGAAGCGGGGGGCCCGGGGAGCAGTACGTC. Translation: CASIRSGGPGEQYV.

The chain links TRBV2 to TRBJ1-4, with 10 bases lining up with TRBD1. J lost 7 bases, V lost 6 bases, and 8 bases had no gene match. The CDR3 covers 15 residues. Germline V CDR1 and CDR2: SNHLY, FYNNEI. CDR3 nucleotides: TGTGCCAGCAGCGGACAGGGGGGGAACAGTGAAAAACTGTTTTTT. Amino acid sequence: CASSGQGGNSEKLFF.

The chain couples TRBV19 to TRBJ1-1; 10 nucleotides align to TRBD1. CDR1 LNHDA and CDR2 SQIVND come from the germline V gene (reference sequence). Trimming removed 3 bases from V and 4 bases from J; junction bases left unmatched: 2. The CDR3 consists of 14 residues. Here the CDR3 DNA reads TGTGCCAGTAGTATCAGGGACAGGGGCACTGAAGCTTTCTTT. Its protein product is CASSIRDRGTEAFF.

In regard to this clone: Other DNA variants within this sample encode the same CDR3. The chain links TRBV6-5 to TRBJ1-2; 9 nucleotides agree with TRBD1. This CDR3 is 13 amino acids long. V lost 4 bases to trimming and J lost 8 bases; unmatched junction nucleotides: 5. CDR1 MNHEY and CDR2 SVGAGI come from the germline V gene. The CDR3 DNA follows: TGTGCCAGCAGTTCGGGACAGGGTCGGGGCTACACCTTC. It codes for CASSSGQGRGYTF.

This clone was counted a single time. The chain links TRBV19 to TRBJ1-1, with a possible D match to TRBD1 (5 bases). V lost 9 bases, J lost 1 base, and 9 bases lay in between. The germline CDR1 and CDR2 sequences are LNHDA and SQIVND (reference sequence). The CDR3 is made up of 12 amino acids. CDR3 bases: TGTGCCAGCGGACATTCGAACACTGAAGCTTTCTTT. It codes for CASGHSNTEAFF.